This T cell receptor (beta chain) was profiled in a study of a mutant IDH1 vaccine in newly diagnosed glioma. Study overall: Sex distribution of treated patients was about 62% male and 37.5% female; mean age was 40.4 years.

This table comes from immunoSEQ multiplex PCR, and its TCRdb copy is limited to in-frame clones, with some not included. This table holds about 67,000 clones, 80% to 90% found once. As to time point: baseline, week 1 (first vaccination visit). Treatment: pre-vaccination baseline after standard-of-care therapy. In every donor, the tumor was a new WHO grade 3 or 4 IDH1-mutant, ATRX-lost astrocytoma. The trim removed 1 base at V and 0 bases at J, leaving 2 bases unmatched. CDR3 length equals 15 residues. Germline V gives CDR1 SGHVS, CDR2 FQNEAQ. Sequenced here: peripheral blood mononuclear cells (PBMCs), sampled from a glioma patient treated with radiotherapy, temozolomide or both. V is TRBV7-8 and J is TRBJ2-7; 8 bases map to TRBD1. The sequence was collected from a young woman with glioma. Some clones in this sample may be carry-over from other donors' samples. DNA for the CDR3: TGTGCCAGCAGCTTAGGGGGACAGGTCTCCTACGAGCAGTACTTC. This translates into CASSLGGQVSYEQYF.